Below are 26 T cell receptor beta chains sequenced from a single sample in a study of blood T cell repertoires in COVID-19. Sequencing used immunoSEQ multiplex PCR; TCRdb keeps in-frame clones, though not all of them. Among about 170,000 clones listed, approximately 91% were seen once. Sequencing used peripheral blood. Receptors were obtained from a man aged 18 to 35 with COVID-19, enrolled during active disease.

Concerning this clone: The DNA is left out, because the CDR3 cannot be placed on it with certainty; the CDR3 is given as TCRdb lists it. The gene calls are TRBV19 and TRBJ1-2. Germline CDR1 is LNHDA and CDR2 is SQIVND (reference sequence). Ends included, the CDR3 has 11 residues. The CDR3: CASTSVYGYTF.

The CDR3 region has the DNA TGTGCCAGCAGCCCCAGGCCTAGCGGAACCTACGAGCAGTACTTC. Protein sequence: CASSPRPSGTYEQYF. The gene calls are TRBV9 and TRBJ2-7; 7 bases line up with TRBD2. Per germline, CDR1 SGDLS and CDR2 YYNGEE. Trimming cost V 4 bases and J 2 bases; bases outside gene matches: 9. This CDR3 has 15 amino acids.

The J gene is TRBJ1-5, the V gene TRBV28; a weak D match, TRBD1 (5 bases). CDR3 length equals 14 residues. The germline V and J ends were trimmed by 3 bases and 7 bases, with 13 bases remaining between them. CDR1 MDHEN and CDR2 SYDVKM come from the germline V gene. The CDR3 sequence is CASSLGQGGQPQHF. The DNA for the CDR3 is TGTGCCAGCAGTTTGGGGCAGGGCGGCCAGCCCCAGCATTTT.

This clone was seen just once. The rearrangement joins TRBV27 to TRBJ2-2, with TRBD1 identical over 9 bases. Trimming took 8 bases from V and 4 from J; bases not matched to a gene: 5. The germline CDR1 and CDR2 sequences are MNHEY and SMNVEV (reference sequence). This CDR3 is built from 14 residues. The CDR3 DNA reads as TGTGCCAGCTGGGGACAGGGACTCACCGGGGAGCTGTTTTTT. Translation gives CASWGQGLTGELFF.

Written as DNA, the CDR3 is TGCAGCGTTCAACTACAGGGCTCATACACTGAAGCTTTCTTT. Translated: CSVQLQGSYTEAFF. The chain recombines TRBV29-1 with TRBJ1-1, with TRBD1 as a possible D gene (6 bases). The germline V and J ends were trimmed by 5 bases and 3 bases, with 16 bases remaining between them. Germline V lookup: CDR1 SQVTM, CDR2 ANQGSEA. This CDR3 is built from 14 residues.

The chain joins TRBV27 to TRBJ2-7; tentative D call: TRBD1 (8 bases). CDR3 length equals 14 residues. CDR1 and CDR2 (germline): MNHEY, SMNVEV (reference sequence). Trimming removed 8 bases from V and 2 bases from J, with 16 bases in between. DNA of the CDR3: TGTGCCAGCTCGCAGGGGGCGGGAGCCTACGAGCAGTACTTC. It translates to CASSQGAGAYEQYF.

This chain uses TRBV4-1 with TRBJ2-2; TRBD2 matches at 8 bases. Germline trimming cut 8 bases from V and 3 bases from J; bases unmatched to any gene: 26. The CDR3 is 21 amino acids. Germline V lookup: CDR1 MGHRA, CDR2 YSYEKL. This chain's CDR3 is CASVGAPPGYRGRRYTGELFF. CDR3 coding DNA: TGCGCCAGCGTAGGAGCTCCTCCAGGCTACCGCGGGAGGCGGTACACCGGGGAGCTGTTTTTT.

The V gene is TRBV15, the J gene TRBJ2-2; D unresolved. Germline loops: CDR1 LNHNV, CDR2 YYDKDF (reference sequence). V dropped 8 bases and J dropped 5 bases, with 6 bases sitting between them. The CDR3 loop spans 11 amino acids. This CDR3 reads CATSGTGELFF. In nucleotides, the CDR3 is TGTGCCACCTCAGGAACCGGGGAGCTGTTTTTT.

The chain couples TRBV28 to TRBJ2-7; the match to TRBD2 covers 9 bases. The ends lost 5 bases at V and 6 bases at J; junction bases unmatched: 8. Germline CDR1 MDHEN, CDR2 SYDVKM. The CDR3 totals 14 residues. The CDR3 here is CASSITGTSPEQYF. DNA for the CDR3: TGTGCCAGCAGTATTACCGGGACTAGCCCCGAGCAGTACTTC.

The rearrangement links TRBV19 to TRBJ2-3; TRBD2 is a possible D gene (6 bases). Germline V gene data show CDR1 as LNHDA and CDR2 as SQIVND (reference sequence). Trimming took off 3 bases at V and 2 bases at J, with 9 bases between the two ends. The CDR3 loop spans 14 amino acids. The CDR3 reads CASSIWDFTDTQYF. As DNA, the CDR3 is TGTGCCAGTAGTATCTGGGACTTCACAGATACGCAGTATTTT.

J is TRBJ2-7 and V is TRBV27; 9 nucleotides match TRBD1. CDR1 MNHEY and CDR2 SMNVEV come from the germline V gene (reference sequence). This CDR3 has 16 amino acids. J lost 4 bases, V lost 3 bases, and 10 bases had no gene match. This chain's CDR3 is CASSFKWDRDTYEQYF. CDR3 DNA sequence: TGTGCCAGCAGTTTTAAGTGGGACAGGGATACTTACGAGCAGTACTTC.

The chain carries TRBV29-1 and TRBJ2-1; 8 nucleotides match TRBD2. Looked up from germline, CDR1 is SQVTM and CDR2 is ANQGSEA. V was pared by 7 bases and J by 9 bases, with 14 bases of the junction left unmatched. The CDR3 contains 14 residues. The DNA for the CDR3 is TGCAGCGCCCGGCCGGGGGGGAGGGCCGGTGAGCAGTTCTTC. Protein sequence: CSARPGGRAGEQFF.

J is TRBJ1-2 and V is TRBV7-9, with a weak D call TRBD1 (6 bases). The CDR3 has 13 residues. Germline CDR1 reads SEHNR; CDR2 reads FQNEAQ (reference sequence). With 1 base removed from V and 8 bases from J, the gap between germline ends came to 11 bases. The DNA for the CDR3 is TGTGCCAGCAGCTTAGGGACAGTGTGGGGCTACACCTTC. Translating it yields CASSLGTVWGYTF.

The chain couples TRBV11-3 to TRBJ2-1; D is perhaps TRBD2 (5 bases). The V end was cut by 5 bases, the J end by 5 bases, with 16 bases between. Germline loops: CDR1 SGHNT, CDR2 YENEEA. The CDR3 is made up of 15 amino acids. The CDR3 sequence is CASSPDGLSHNEQFF. The DNA for the CDR3 is TGTGCCAGCAGCCCGGATGGACTCTCTCACAATGAGCAGTTCTTC. The complete variable domain, with remaining parts taken from reference TRBV11-3 and TRBJ2-1, reads EAGVVQSPRYKIIEKKQPVAFWCNPISGHNTLYWYLQNLGQGPELLIRYENEEAVDDSQLPKDRFSAERLKGVDSTLKIQPAELGDSAVYLCASSPDGLSHNEQFFGPGTRLTVL.

The CDR3 DNA follows: TGTGCCAGCAGTTACAGGGGACACGGATCTGAAGCTTTCTTT. Translated: CASSYRGHGSEAFF. This chain uses TRBV6-5 with TRBJ1-1; tentatively, D is TRBD1 (6 bases). This CDR3 has 14 amino acids. Per the germline V gene, CDR1 is MNHEY and CDR2 is SVGAGI. Deletions cut 2 bases from V and 6 bases from J, with 13 bases between.

The table lists this clone with a count of one. V gene TRBV11-2 combines with J gene TRBJ2-1; 7 bases are a match to TRBD2. The CDR3 spans 15 residues. V was clipped by 5 bases and J by 4 bases; unmatched bases: 8. Germline V CDR1 and CDR2: SGHAT, FQNNGV. The CDR3 protein is CASSLRGDDYNEQFF. CDR3 bases: TGTGCCAGCAGCCTACGGGGGGACGATTACAATGAGCAGTTCTTC.

The chain combines TRBV28 with TRBJ2-7; possible D gene TRBD1, 6 bases. Trimming pared 6 bases from V and 2 bases from J, leaving 17 bases between. The germline CDR1 and CDR2 sequences are MDHEN and SYDVKM. The CDR3 has 15 amino acids. CDR3 DNA: TGTGCCAGCAGCCGTCCTCCCAGGGGAACCTACGAGCAGTACTTC. It is translated as CASSRPPRGTYEQYF.

The chain is built from TRBV24-1 and TRBJ2-1, with 10 bases fitting TRBD2. Germline values: CDR1 KGHDR, CDR2 SFDVKD. This CDR3 spans 14 amino acids. With V trimmed by 9 bases and J by 7 bases, 8 bases remained unmatched. CDR3 sequence: CATRASGSLNEQFF. The CDR3 DNA is TGTGCCACCCGGGCTAGCGGGAGTCTAAATGAGCAGTTCTTC.

This clone was found once. The chain employs TRBV14 and TRBJ2-7; D is unresolved. Germline CDR1 and CDR2: SGHDN and FVKESK. Trimming left V 4 bases short and J 2 bases short, with 6 bases between. The CDR3 is 12 amino acids. For the CDR3, the DNA is TGTGCCAGCAGCCCCCACACCTACGAGCAGTACTTC. Its translation is CASSPHTYEQYF.

The rearrangement links TRBV7-2 to TRBJ1-5, with no clear D. V dropped 1 base and J dropped 5 bases, with 9 bases sitting between them. The CDR3 consists of 14 residues. CDR1 is SGHTA, CDR2 FQGNSA, per germline. CDR3 DNA: TGTGCCAGCAGCTTAGTGGTGGGAGATCAGCCCCAGCATTTT. Residues: CASSLVVGDQPQHF.

The rearrangement uses TRBV7-9 and TRBJ2-1; D is unresolved. Germline values: CDR1 SEHNR, CDR2 FQNEAQ (reference sequence). This CDR3 has 13 amino acids. The DNA for the CDR3 is TGTGTTGCGGCCCCCATTGGGTACAATGAGCAGTTCTTC. This gives the protein CVAAPIGYNEQFF.

The V and J genes are TRBV28 and TRBJ1-1; TRBD1 matches 7 bases. The germline V gene encodes CDR1 MDHEN and CDR2 SYDVKM. Trimming at V came to 6 bases and at J to 3 bases, leaving 7 bases not matched to a gene. This CDR3 region has 14 residues. The CDR3 reads CASRFQGEYTEAFF. CDR3 in DNA: TGTGCCAGCAGATTTCAGGGGGAGTACACTGAAGCTTTCTTT.

The genes are TRBV13 and TRBJ1-1; TRBD1 is a possible D gene (6 bases). The germline V gene has CDR1 PRHDT and CDR2 FYEKMQ (reference sequence). V lost 3 bases to trimming and J lost 1 base, with 15 bases between them. This CDR3 contains 16 residues. DNA of the CDR3: TGTGCCAGCAGCTTGGGGCCGGTAGGGGGGAACACTGAAGCTTTCTTT. Translating it yields CASSLGPVGGNTEAFF.

The V call is TRBV19, the J call TRBJ2-3; 7 nucleotides align to TRBD2. The CDR3 is 15 amino acids. Germline loops: CDR1 LNHDA, CDR2 SQIVND (reference sequence). The ends lost 8 bases at V and 0 bases at J; junction bases unmatched: 8. CDR3 amino acids: CASAVSGISTDTQYF. The CDR3 DNA reads as TGTGCCAGTGCCGTGAGCGGGATTAGCACAGATACGCAGTATTTT.

This chain joins TRBV20-1 and TRBJ1-5, with a weak D call TRBD1 (5 bases). Trimming pared 3 bases from V and 0 bases from J, leaving 15 bases between. The CDR3 totals 16 residues. Germline lookup yields CDR1 DFQATT and CDR2 SNEGSKA (reference sequence). The chain's CDR3 is CSASKGVAASNQPQHF. The CDR3 DNA reads TGCAGTGCTAGTAAAGGGGTAGCGGCTAGCAATCAGCCCCAGCATTTT.

The chain couples TRBV5-6 to TRBJ1-1, with 8 bases aligning to TRBD1. Germline assignment: CDR1 SGHDT and CDR2 YYEEEE. Trimming took 0 bases from V and 2 from J; bases not matched to a gene: 6. CDR3 length equals 16 residues. The CDR3 spells CASSLGTGSRNTEAFF. The CDR3 nucleotides are TGTGCCAGCAGCTTGGGGACAGGGAGTAGAAACACTGAAGCTTTCTTT.